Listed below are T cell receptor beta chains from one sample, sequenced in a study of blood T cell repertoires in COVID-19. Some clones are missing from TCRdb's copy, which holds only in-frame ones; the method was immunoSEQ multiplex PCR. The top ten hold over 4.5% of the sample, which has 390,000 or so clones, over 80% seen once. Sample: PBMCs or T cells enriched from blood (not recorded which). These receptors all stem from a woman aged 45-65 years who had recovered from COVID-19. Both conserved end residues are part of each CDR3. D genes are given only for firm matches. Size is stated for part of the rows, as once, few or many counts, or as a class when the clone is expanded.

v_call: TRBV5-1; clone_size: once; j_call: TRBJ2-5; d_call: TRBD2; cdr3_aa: CASSKRTSGGRETQYF; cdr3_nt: TGCGCCAGCAGCAAACGGACTAGCGGGGGTCGCGAGACCCAGTACTTC
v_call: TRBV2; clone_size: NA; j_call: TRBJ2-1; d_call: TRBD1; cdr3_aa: CASSGLDRQHNEQFF; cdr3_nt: TGTGCCAGCAGTGGCCTGGACAGGCAGCACAATGAGCAGTTCTTC
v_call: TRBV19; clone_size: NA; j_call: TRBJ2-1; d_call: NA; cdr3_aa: CASSPQSGRSYNEQFF; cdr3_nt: TGTGCCAGTAGTCCTCAGAGCGGGCGCTCCTACAATGAGCAGTTCTTC
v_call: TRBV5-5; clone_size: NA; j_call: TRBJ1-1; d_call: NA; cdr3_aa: CASSLLFMNTEAFF; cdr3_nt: TGTGCCAGCAGCTTGTTGTTTATGAACACTGAAGCTTTCTTT
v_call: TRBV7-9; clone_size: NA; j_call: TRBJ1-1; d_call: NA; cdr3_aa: CASSSPDTLHTEAFF; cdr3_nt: TGTGCCAGCAGCTCCCCGGACACCCTTCACACTGAAGCTTTCTTT
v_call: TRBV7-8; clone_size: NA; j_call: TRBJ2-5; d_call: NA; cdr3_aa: CASTLPVEETQYF; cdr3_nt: TGTGCCAGCACCCTACCCGTAGAAGAGACCCAGTACTTC
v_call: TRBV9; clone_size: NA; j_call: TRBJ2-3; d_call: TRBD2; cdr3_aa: CASSAAPSGGAIDTQYF; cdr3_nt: TGTGCCAGCAGCGCCGCCCCTAGCGGGGGGGCGATAGATACGCAGTATTTT
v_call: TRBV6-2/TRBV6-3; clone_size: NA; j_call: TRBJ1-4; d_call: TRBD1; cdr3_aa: CASTPHGQENPIF; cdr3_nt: TGTGCCAGCACCCCACACGGACAGGAAAACCCCATTTTT
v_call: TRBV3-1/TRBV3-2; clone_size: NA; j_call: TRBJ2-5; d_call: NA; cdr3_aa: CASSPRSETQYF; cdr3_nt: TGTGCCAGCAGCCCTCGTTCCGAGACCCAGTACTTC
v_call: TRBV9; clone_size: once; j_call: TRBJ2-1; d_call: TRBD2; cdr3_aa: CASSVSGTSGSNEQFF; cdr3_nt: TGTGCCAGCAGCGTCTCCGGGACTAGCGGGAGCAATGAGCAGTTCTTC
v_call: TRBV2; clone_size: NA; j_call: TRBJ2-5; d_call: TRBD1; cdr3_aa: CASSVGTGGGETQYF; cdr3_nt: TGTGCCAGCAGTGTGGGGACAGGGGGCGGAGAGACCCAGTACTTC
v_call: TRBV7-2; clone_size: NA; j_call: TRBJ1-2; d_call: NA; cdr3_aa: CASSPYSSNYGYTF; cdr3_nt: TGTGCCAGCAGCCCCTATTCTTCTAACTATGGCTACACCTTC
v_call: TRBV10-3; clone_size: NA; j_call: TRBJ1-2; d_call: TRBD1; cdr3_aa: CAISAGTVDYGYTF; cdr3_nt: TGTGCCATCAGTGCCGGGACAGTGGATTATGGCTACACCTTC
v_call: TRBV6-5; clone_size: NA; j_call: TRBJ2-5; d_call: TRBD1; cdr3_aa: CASSRQGGETQYF; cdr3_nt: TGTGCCAGCAGTCGACAGGGGGGGGAGACCCAGTACTTC
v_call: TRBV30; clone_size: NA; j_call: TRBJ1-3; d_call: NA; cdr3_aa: CAWSEEHSGNTIYF; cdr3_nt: TGTGCCTGGAGTGAGGAGCACTCTGGAAACACCATATATTTT
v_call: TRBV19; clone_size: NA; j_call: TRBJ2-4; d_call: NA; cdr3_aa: CASRDTYAKNIQYF; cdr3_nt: TGTGCCAGTAGGGACACATACGCCAAAAACATTCAGTACTTC
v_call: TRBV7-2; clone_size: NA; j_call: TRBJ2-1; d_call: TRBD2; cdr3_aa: CASTPWGRVSNEQFF; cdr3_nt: TGTGCCAGCACCCCATGGGGGAGGGTGTCCAATGAGCAGTTCTTC
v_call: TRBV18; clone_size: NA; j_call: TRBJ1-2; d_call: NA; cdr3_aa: CASSPPSDYGYTF; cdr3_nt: TGTGCCAGCTCACCACCGTCCGACTATGGCTACACCTTC
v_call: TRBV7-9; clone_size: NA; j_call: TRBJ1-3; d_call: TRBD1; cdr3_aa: CASSHTGDSGNTIYF; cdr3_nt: TGTGCCAGCAGCCATACAGGGGACTCTGGAAACACCATATATTTT
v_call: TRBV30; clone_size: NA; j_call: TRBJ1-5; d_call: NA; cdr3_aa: CAWSRQGNQPQHF; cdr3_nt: TGTGCCTGGAGTAGGCAGGGGAATCAGCCCCAGCATTTT
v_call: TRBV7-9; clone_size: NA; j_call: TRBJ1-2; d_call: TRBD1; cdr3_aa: CASQTGVGNYGYTF; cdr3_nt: TGTGCCAGCCAGACAGGGGTTGGGAACTATGGCTACACCTTC
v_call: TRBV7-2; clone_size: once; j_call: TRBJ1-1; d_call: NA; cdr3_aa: CASSLDGRVNTEAFF; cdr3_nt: TGTGCCAGCAGCTTAGATGGCAGGGTGAACACTGAAGCTTTCTTT
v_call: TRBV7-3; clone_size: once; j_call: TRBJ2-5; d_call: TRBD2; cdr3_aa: CASSLGAGGLETQYF; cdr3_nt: TGTGCCAGCAGCTTGGGAGCGGGGGGTCTCGAGACCCAGTACTTC
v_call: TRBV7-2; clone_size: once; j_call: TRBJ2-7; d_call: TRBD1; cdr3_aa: CASSPLQGIFTYEQYF; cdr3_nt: TGTGCCAGCAGCCCGCTACAGGGGATCTTTACCTACGAGCAGTACTTC
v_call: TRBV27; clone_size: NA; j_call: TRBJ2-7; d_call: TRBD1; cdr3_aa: CASSLSIFHHRDRVPYEQYF; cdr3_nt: TGTGCCAGCAGTTTATCTATTTTCCATCACCGGGACAGGGTTCCCTACGAGCAGTACTTC
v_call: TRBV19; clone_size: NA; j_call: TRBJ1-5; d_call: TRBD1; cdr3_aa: CASQTGSSQPQHF; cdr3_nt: TGTGCCAGCCAGACAGGGTCGAGTCAGCCCCAGCATTTT
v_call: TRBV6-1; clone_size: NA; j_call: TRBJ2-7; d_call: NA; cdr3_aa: CASSEKDIDEQYF; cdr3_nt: TGTGCCAGCAGTGAAAAGGACATAGACGAGCAGTACTTC
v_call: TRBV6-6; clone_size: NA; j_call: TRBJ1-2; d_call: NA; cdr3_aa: CASRGSLSNYGYTF; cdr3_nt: TGTGCCAGCAGGGGGAGTTTGAGTAACTATGGCTACACCTTC
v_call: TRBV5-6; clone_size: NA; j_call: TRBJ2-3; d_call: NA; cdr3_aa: CASSPGGDRAYSYTDTQYF; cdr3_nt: TGTGCCAGCAGCCCGGGGGGGGACAGGGCATATTCATACACAGATACGCAGTATTTT
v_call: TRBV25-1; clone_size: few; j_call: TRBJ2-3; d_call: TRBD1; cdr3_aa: CASSEVLQGSPQDTQYF; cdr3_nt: TGTGCCAGCAGTGAGGTCCTACAGGGGTCTCCACAGGATACGCAGTATTTT
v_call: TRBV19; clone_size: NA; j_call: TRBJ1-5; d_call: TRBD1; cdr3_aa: CASSDRAPQHF; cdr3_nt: TGTGCCAGTAGCGACAGGGCTCCCCAGCATTTT
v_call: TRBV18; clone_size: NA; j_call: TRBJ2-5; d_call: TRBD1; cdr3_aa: CASSPMETGVQYF; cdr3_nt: TGTGCCAGCTCACCAATGGAAACAGGGGTCCAGTACTTC
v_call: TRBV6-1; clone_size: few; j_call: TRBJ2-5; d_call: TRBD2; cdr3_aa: CASSDSSGSQTQYF; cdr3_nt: TGTGCCAGCAGTGATTCTAGCGGGTCGCAGACCCAGTACTTC
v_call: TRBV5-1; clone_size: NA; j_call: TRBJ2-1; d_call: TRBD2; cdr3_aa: CASSFSGLVGNEQFF; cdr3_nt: TGCGCCAGCAGCTTTTCGGGACTAGTCGGCAATGAGCAGTTCTTC
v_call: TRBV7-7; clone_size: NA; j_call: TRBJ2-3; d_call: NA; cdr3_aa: CASSVGRLVGTDTQYF; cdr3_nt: TGTGCTAGCAGCGTAGGACGACTAGTAGGTACAGATACGCAGTATTTT
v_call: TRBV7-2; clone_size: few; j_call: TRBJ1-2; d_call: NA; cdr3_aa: CASSTAPTTALTGGYTF; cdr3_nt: TGTGCCAGCAGTACGGCCCCGACAACAGCCCTCACGGGGGGCTACACCTTC
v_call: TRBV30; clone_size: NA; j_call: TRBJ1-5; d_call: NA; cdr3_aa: CAWSQMTGSNQPQHF; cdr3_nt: TGTGCCTGGAGTCAAATGACAGGTAGCAATCAGCCCCAGCATTTT
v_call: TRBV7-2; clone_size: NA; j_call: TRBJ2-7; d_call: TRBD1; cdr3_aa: CASSLDRGDYEQYF; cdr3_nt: TGTGCCAGCAGCCTGGACAGGGGGGACTACGAGCAGTACTTC
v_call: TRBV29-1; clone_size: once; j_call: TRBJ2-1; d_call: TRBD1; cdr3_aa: CSVRGLLLNNNEQFF; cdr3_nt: TGCAGCGTTAGGGGGCTCCTCCTTAATAACAATGAGCAGTTCTTC
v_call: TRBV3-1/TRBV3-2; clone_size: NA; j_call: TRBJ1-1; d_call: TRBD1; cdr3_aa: CASSLIQGDTEAFF; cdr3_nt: TGTGCCAGCAGCCTTATACAGGGGGACACTGAAGCTTTCTTT
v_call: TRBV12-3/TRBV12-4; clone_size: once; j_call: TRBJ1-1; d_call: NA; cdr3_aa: CASSLEVQSEAFF; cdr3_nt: TGTGCCAGCAGTTTAGAAGTACAGAGTGAAGCTTTCTTT
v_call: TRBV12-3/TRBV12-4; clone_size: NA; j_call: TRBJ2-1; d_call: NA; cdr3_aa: CASSFSPPREQFF; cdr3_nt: TGTGCCAGCAGTTTTTCCCCTCCCCGTGAGCAGTTCTTC
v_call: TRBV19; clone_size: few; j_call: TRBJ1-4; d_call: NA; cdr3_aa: CASSIRGSPNEKLFF; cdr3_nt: TGTGCCAGTAGTATACGGGGTTCCCCTAATGAAAAACTGTTTTTT
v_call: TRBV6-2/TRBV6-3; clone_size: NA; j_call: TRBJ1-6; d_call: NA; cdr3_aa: CASSQRTALGSPLHF; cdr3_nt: TGTGCCAGCAGCCAACGGACAGCCCTGGGTTCACCCCTCCACTTT
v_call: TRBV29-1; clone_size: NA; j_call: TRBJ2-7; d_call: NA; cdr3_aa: CSVREGLAYEQYF; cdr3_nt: TGCAGCGTGCGTGAGGGACTTGCCTACGAGCAGTACTTC
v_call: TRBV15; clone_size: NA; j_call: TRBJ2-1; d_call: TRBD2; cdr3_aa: CATSRVAGGTYNEQFF; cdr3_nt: TGTGCCACCAGCAGAGTCGCGGGGGGAACATACAATGAGCAGTTCTTC
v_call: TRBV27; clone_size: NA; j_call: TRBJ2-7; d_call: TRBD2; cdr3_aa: CASSLLTSGRVNEQYF; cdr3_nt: TGTGCCAGCAGTTTACTCACTAGCGGGAGAGTAAACGAGCAGTACTTC
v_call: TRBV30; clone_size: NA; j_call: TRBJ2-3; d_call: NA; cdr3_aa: CAWTKLDTQYF; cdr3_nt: TGTGCCTGGACTAAATTAGATACGCAGTATTTT
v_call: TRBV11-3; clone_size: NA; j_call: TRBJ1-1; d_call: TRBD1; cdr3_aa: CASSRTGQTMNTEAFF; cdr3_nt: TGTGCCAGCAGCCGCACGGGACAGACCATGAACACTGAAGCTTTCTTT
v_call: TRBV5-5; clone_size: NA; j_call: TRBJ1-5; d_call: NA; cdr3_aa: CASSLQGWDQPQHF; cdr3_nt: TGTGCCAGCAGCTTACAGGGTTGGGATCAGCCCCAGCATTTT
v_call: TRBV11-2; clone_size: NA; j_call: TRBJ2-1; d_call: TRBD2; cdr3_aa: CASKGTSGYNEQFF; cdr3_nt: TGTGCCAGCAAAGGGACTAGCGGTTACAATGAGCAGTTCTTC
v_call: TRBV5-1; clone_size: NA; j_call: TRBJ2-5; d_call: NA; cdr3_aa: CASSWGETETQYF; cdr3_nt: TGCGCCAGCAGCTGGGGGGAAACGGAGACCCAGTACTTC
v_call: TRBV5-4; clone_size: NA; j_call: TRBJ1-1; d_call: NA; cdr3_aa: CASSLGGPANTEAFF; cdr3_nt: TGTGCCAGCAGCTTGGGAGGGCCGGCGAACACTGAAGCTTTCTTT